This T cell receptor (beta chain) was recorded in a study of blood T cells in healthy people across ages. The length of the CDR3 is 16 residues. Per germline, CDR1 KGHDR and CDR2 SFDVKD. V lost 3 bases to trimming and J lost 4 bases, with 14 bases between them. Concerning this clonotype: Antigen specificity is unknown.

A J-beta primer mix and a sample-barcoded 5' primer were used in a second PCR of about 6 to 12 cycles. TCRdb reprocessed the 5' RACE reads with MiXCR, giving one entry per CDR3 protein. Seen here are approximately 2,000,000 distinct CDR3 sequences, about two fifths observed once, and the top ten hold about 23%. General study findings and limits: Age showed a roughly linear inverse relationship with TCR beta diversity per million T cells. Unsorted PBMC material precluded a definitive naive versus antigen-experienced comparison.

Collection of roughly 9.6 milliliters of peripheral blood was performed for each donor. Each sample yielded at least 7 million isolated PBMCs. Source material: blood. The source is a human donor in good health. This chain joins TRBV24-1 and TRBJ2-2; no clear D. The CDR3 here is CATSDLLSSSTGELFF. CDR3 nucleotides: TGTGCCACCAGTGATCTTCTTTCGAGTTCCACCGGGGAGCTGTTTTTT.